The T cell receptor beta chain under discussion was sequenced for a study of blood T cell repertoires in COVID-19. Study in general: Samples representing acute and convalescent COVID-19 were sourced from the United States, Italy and Spain.

Original processing notes: It was from reference gene primer amplification that nucleated cell counts were estimated. The protocol was immunoSEQ multiplex PCR, while the TCRdb copy is restricted to in-frame clones and leaves out a portion. That table gives V, J and clone size, and the DNA gave D and trimming. The sample includes roughly 120,000 clones, just under 85% of them seen just once. There are 14 residues in the CDR3. Between the trimmed V and J ends, which lost 3 bases and 8 bases, there was a span of 15 bases. Germline-derived CDR1 and CDR2 are SGHRS and YFSETQ. The chain recombines TRBV5-1 with TRBJ2-1, with TRBD2 as a possible D gene (5 bases). This receptor was obtained from a man aged 65 to 79 with active or convalescent COVID-19. Sequenced sample: peripheral blood. CDR3 in amino acids: CASSSARGSYEQFF. The CDR3 coding sequence is TGCGCCAGCAGCTCCGCGCGAGGGTCATATGAGCAGTTCTTC.